This T cell receptor (beta chain) is drawn from a study of T-cell reconstitution after alpha-beta-depleted transplantation in children. Findings and caveats of the study: Reportedly, only several hundred clones from non-depleted graft cells drove alpha-beta T-cell counts at about two months. One year post-transplant, T-cell counts and diversity were largely derived from T cells produced anew.

TCRbeta library preparation incorporated unique molecular identifiers. TCRdb re-analysed the PCR reads in MiXCR, keeping a single row per CDR3 protein. The table shows fewer than 700,000 distinct CDR3 sequences, with 13% occurring only once. As for this clonotype: Its antigen remains unknown.

Sequencing was performed on PBMCs, mostly from graft donor cells, taken 360 days after TCRalphabeta/CD19-depleted stem cell transplant. This clonotype originated in a male patient younger than 18 who had a stem cell transplant for acute myeloid leukemia, so the T cells may come from the graft donor.

Here the CDR3 DNA reads TGTGCCAGCTCACCGAACAGGGGGCAAGTTGAGACCCAGTACTTC. The encoded protein is CASSPNRGQVETQYF. The chain couples TRBV18 to TRBJ2-5; TRBD1 matches 9 bases. J lost 5 bases, V lost 3 bases, and 7 bases had no gene match. Per the germline V gene, CDR1 is KGHSH and CDR2 is LQKENI. The CDR3 consists of 15 residues.